Given below is one T cell receptor beta chain in context. This sample stems from a study of cytomegalovirus exposure and HLA in healthy donors. V was trimmed by 6 bases and J by 4 bases, leaving 21 bases between them. CDR3 size: 16 residues. Germline lookup yields CDR1 SGHTA and CDR2 FQGNSA. PCR was performed using 60 Vbeta and 13 Jbeta primers. The protocol was immunoSEQ multiplex PCR, while the TCRdb copy is restricted to in-frame clones and leaves out a portion. Of about 190,000 clones detected, 84% appear once; the ten largest clones hold 0.2% to 0.3%. This sequence originates from a boy aged 5-17 years in good health and CMV-seronegative. The V gene is TRBV7-2, the J gene TRBJ1-2; maybe TRBD1 (6 bases). The sample was PBMCs. CDR3 sequence reads: CASSYRDKVPIYGYTF. In DNA form, the CDR3 reads TGTGCCAGCAGTTACCGGGACAAGGTCCCCATCTATGGCTACACCTTC.